This TCR beta chain was captured in a study of blood T cell repertoires in COVID-19. The overall study: Donors in the United States, Italy and Spain gave samples during acute or convalescent COVID-19.

The protocol was immunoSEQ multiplex PCR, while the TCRdb copy is restricted to in-frame clones and leaves out a portion. The data hold roughly 250,000 clones, with 80% to 90% observed a single time. This clone has just one count. The CDR3 extends over 15 amino acids. The ends lost 1 base at V and 6 bases at J; junction bases unmatched: 5. Germline V gene sequence: CDR1 MGHRA, CDR2 YSYEKL. Sequenced sample: peripheral blood. The sequence was collected from a woman in her twenties or thirties with COVID-19, enrolled during active disease. V gene TRBV4-1 combines with J gene TRBJ2-5, with 10 bases fitting TRBD2. The CDR3 DNA reads TGCGCCAGCAGCCAAGGAGCGGGGGGGGAGAAGACCCAGTACTTC. Its translation is CASSQGAGGEKTQYF.